Below, 23 T cell receptor beta chains from the same sample are listed, as sequenced in a study of blood T cell repertoires in COVID-19. The protocol was immunoSEQ multiplex PCR, while the TCRdb copy is restricted to in-frame clones and leaves out a portion. There are about 42,000 clones in the sample; 77% occur only once, and 25% to 30% lies in the top ten. The sequencing input was peripheral blood. The source is a woman in her 70s with acute or convalescent COVID-19.

The chain links TRBV5-1 to TRBJ1-1, with D possibly matching TRBD1 (5 bases). From germline, CDR1 is SGHRS and CDR2 YFSETQ. Trimming left V 4 bases short and J 4 bases short, with 20 bases between. The CDR3 is 16 residues long. CDR3 protein: CASSGQGFFSGTEAFF. The CDR3 DNA follows: TGCGCCAGCAGCGGGCAGGGCTTTTTCTCGGGCACTGAAGCTTTCTTT.

This chain connects TRBV7-9 to TRBJ1-1, with TRBD1 identical over 8 bases. From germline, CDR1 is SEHNR and CDR2 FQNEAQ (reference sequence). The junction had 12 bases not matched to a gene; V was cut back by 5 bases and J by 7 bases. This CDR3 comprises 15 residues. CDR3 in amino acids: CASSLRGQGNHEAFF. The CDR3 DNA reads TGTGCCAGCAGCCTCCGAGGACAGGGCAACCATGAAGCTTTCTTT. The whole variable domain, remainder taken from reference TRBV7-9 and TRBJ1-1, is DTGVSQNPRHKITKRGQNVTFRCDPISEHNRLYWYRQTLGQGPEFLTYFQNEAQLEKSRLLSDRFSAERPKGSFSTLEIQRTEQGDSAMYLCASSLRGQGNHEAFFGQGTRLTVV.

This chain connects TRBV5-6 to TRBJ1-2; TRBD1 agrees at 7 bases. The V and J ends lost 7 bases and 1 base, in that order; junction bases with no gene match: 4. Germline V gene sequence: CDR1 SGHDT, CDR2 YYEEEE. This CDR3 contains 13 residues. CDR3 DNA sequence: TGTGCCAGCTCTCGACAGGGTAACTATGGCTACACCTTC. Its translation is CASSRQGNYGYTF. Full variable domain (outside the CDR3, taken from reference TRBV5-6 and TRBJ1-2): DAGVTQSPTHLIKTRGQQVTLRCSPKSGHDTVSWYQQALGQGPQFIFQYYEEEERQRGNFPDRFSGHQFPNYSSELNVNALLLGDSALYLCASSRQGNYGYTFGSGTRLTVV.

A few counts support this clone. This rearrangement joins TRBV2 to TRBJ2-3; 7 positions agree with TRBD1. The V segment lost 6 bases and the J segment 2 bases; nucleotides outside the gene matches: 5. The length of the CDR3 is 14 residues. CDR1 SNHLY and CDR2 FYNNEI come from the germline V gene. The CDR3 is CASRRDSNTDTQYF. The CDR3 DNA reads as TGTGCCAGCAGGAGGGACAGTAACACAGATACGCAGTATTTT.

The rearrangement uses TRBV9 and TRBJ2-1, with TRBD2 matching over 9 bases. Germline V gene data show CDR1 as SGDLS and CDR2 as YYNGEE. V shed 3 bases and J 6 bases; nucleotides not matched to a gene: 7. The CDR3 has 15 residues. CDR3 amino acids: CASSAGSGRRNEQFF. For the CDR3, the DNA is TGTGCCAGCAGCGCCGGCAGCGGGAGGCGCAATGAGCAGTTCTTC.

This clone is a singleton in its sample. The chain carries TRBV28 and TRBJ2-5; D is possibly TRBD1 (5 bases). V was clipped by 11 bases and J by 2 bases, with 15 bases between them. The CDR3 is made up of 13 amino acids. CDR1 and CDR2 from the germline V gene are MDHEN and SYDVKM. CDR3 nucleotide sequence: TGTGCCGGGTCACAGGCTCTTCAAGAGACCCAGTACTTC. This sequence encodes CAGSQALQETQYF.

V is TRBV7-9 and J is TRBJ2-1; 9 nucleotides align to TRBD2. Per the germline V gene, CDR1 is SEHNR and CDR2 is FQNEAQ (reference sequence). With V trimmed by 7 bases and J by 4 bases, 5 bases remained unmatched. There are 14 residues in the CDR3. In DNA, the CDR3 is TGTGCCAGCACCCCTACTAGCGGGTACAATGAGCAGTTCTTC. It specifies CASTPTSGYNEQFF.

The rearrangement uses TRBV6-5 and TRBJ1-4; TRBD1 aligns across 7 bases. The CDR3 is made up of 13 amino acids. J lost 7 bases, V lost 6 bases, and 5 bases had no gene match. Germline V gene data show CDR1 as MNHEY and CDR2 as SVGAGI. CDR3 DNA sequence: TGTGCCAGCAGGACAGGGCTTTCTGAAAAACTGTTTTTT. Residues: CASRTGLSEKLFF.

The genes are TRBV7-8 and TRBJ2-1, with 10 bases aligning to TRBD2. CDR1 and CDR2 from the germline V gene are SGHVS and FQNEAQ. This CDR3 comprises 16 residues. The V and J ends lost 5 bases and 6 bases, in that order; junction bases with no gene match: 10. The CDR3 bases are TGTGCCAGCAGCCCGCAGGTAGCGGGGGGCCGCAATGAGCAGTTCTTC. As protein: CASSPQVAGGRNEQFF. Filled out from reference TRBV7-8 and TRBJ2-1, the complete variable domain reads GAGVSQSPRYKVAKRGQDVALRCDPISGHVSLFWYQQALGQGPEFLTYFQNEAQLDKSGLPSDRFFAERPEGSVSTLKIQRTQQEDSAVYLCASSPQVAGGRNEQFFGPGTRLTVL.

The chain links TRBV6-6 to TRBJ1-2, with 8 bases lining up with TRBD1. CDR1 is MNHNY, CDR2 SVGAGI, per germline (reference sequence). Losses at the gene ends were 4 bases for V and 6 bases for J; bases not matched to a gene: 7. This CDR3 comprises 14 residues. The CDR3 loop reads CASSLRTGWDGYTF. The CDR3 bases are TGTGCCAGCAGTTTAAGGACAGGGTGGGATGGCTACACCTTC.

The gene calls are TRBV7-2 and TRBJ1-2; TRBD1 matches at 7 bases. The CDR3 spans 13 residues. Trimming removed 5 bases from V and 5 bases from J; junction bases left unmatched: 5. In germline, CDR1 is SGHTA, CDR2 FQGNSA. In DNA form, the CDR3 reads TGTGCCAGCAGCGCGGGACAGAGATATGGCTACACCTTC. It specifies CASSAGQRYGYTF.

The CDR3 nucleotides are TGTGCCAGCAGCGGACAGGCCCTAGGCGGGGAGCTGTTTTTT. Its protein is CASSGQALGGELFF. The V and J genes are TRBV27 and TRBJ2-2, with 7 bases that match TRBD1. Trimming cost V 6 bases and J 7 bases; bases outside gene matches: 8. The CDR3 extends over 14 amino acids. In germline, CDR1 is MNHEY, CDR2 SMNVEV (reference sequence).

This clone has just one count. This sequence joins TRBV28 and TRBJ1-1; D unresolved. Deletions cut 3 bases from V and 1 base from J, with 6 bases between. Germline V gene data show CDR1 as MDHEN and CDR2 as SYDVKM. The CDR3 totals 13 residues. Here the CDR3 reads CASSFYGNTEAFF. CDR3 DNA sequence: TGTGCCAGCAGTTTTTACGGGAACACTGAAGCTTTCTTT.

The V and J genes are TRBV2 and TRBJ2-1; TRBD2 aligns across 11 bases. This CDR3 comprises 12 residues. The trim removed 6 bases at V and 16 bases at J, leaving 8 bases unmatched. Germline lookup yields CDR1 SNHLY and CDR2 FYNNEI. Written as DNA, the CDR3 is TGTGCCAGCAGCAAGACTAGCGGGGTGACCTTCTTC. This sequence encodes CASSKTSGVTFF.

The chain combines TRBV6-1 with TRBJ2-2; D call uncertain. The CDR3 totals 14 residues. Trimming removed 3 bases from V and 5 bases from J, with 10 bases in between. Germline assignment: CDR1 MNHNS and CDR2 SASEGT. CDR3 nucleotides: TGTGCCAGCAGTGAGGGCTGGGCTACCGGGGAGCTGTTTTTT. Its protein product is CASSEGWATGELFF.

CDR3 DNA sequence: TGTGCCAGCTCACCCGGACTAGCGTCAGATACGCAGTATTTT. Translation gives CASSPGLASDTQYF. The chain links TRBV18 to TRBJ2-3, with 9 bases that match TRBD2. CDR1 and CDR2 (germline): KGHSH, LQKENI. CDR3 length: 14 amino acids. With 3 bases clipped from V and 4 bases from J, the junction kept 2 bases outside the gene matches.

The CDR3 loop is CASSGDSQETQYF. In nucleotides, the CDR3 is TGTGCCAGCAGTGGGGACAGCCAAGAGACCCAGTACTTC. The chain joins TRBV2 to TRBJ2-5; 7 bases fit TRBD1. Looked up from germline, CDR1 is SNHLY and CDR2 is FYNNEI. The CDR3 runs 13 residues. V trimming: 4 bases; J trimming: 1 base; junction bases outside the gene matches: 0.

A single count supports this clone. The J gene is TRBJ1-2, the V gene TRBV7-6; 7 nucleotides align to TRBD1. The V gene's germline CDR1 is SGHVS and CDR2 FNYEAQ. The CDR3 is 14 amino acids. The ends lost 5 bases at V and 8 bases at J; junction bases unmatched: 11. The CDR3 coding sequence is TGTGCCAGCAGCCCAAGGCCAGGGGGTAGGGGCTACACCTTC. It yields the protein CASSPRPGGRGYTF.

V usage is TRBV7-2 and J usage is TRBJ1-4; maybe TRBD1 (6 bases). Germline V gene lookup returns CDR1 SGHTA and CDR2 FQGNSA. The CDR3 extends over 15 amino acids. Deletions cut 6 bases from V and 0 bases from J, with 11 bases between. The CDR3 bases are TGTGCCAGCAGACCCACAGGGTCAACTAATGAAAAACTGTTTTTT. Its translation: CASRPTGSTNEKLFF.

This chain uses TRBV6-4 with TRBJ1-2; 9 bases line up with TRBD1. The CDR3 consists of 16 residues. Germline V gives CDR1 MRHNA, CDR2 SNTAGT. V lost 6 bases and J lost 3; bases outside the gene matches: 11. CDR3 loop: CASSRTPGQGYYGYTF. CDR3 nucleotide sequence: TGTGCCAGCAGCCGAACGCCGGGACAGGGATACTATGGCTACACCTTC.

The gene calls are TRBV7-8 and TRBJ1-4; D may be TRBD1 (6 bases). Trimming pared 5 bases from V and 7 bases from J, leaving 17 bases between. This CDR3 is built from 15 residues. Germline V CDR1 and CDR2: SGHVS, FQNEAQ. CDR3 sequence (DNA): TGTGCCAGCAGCCCCCTCGGGGGGGGGCCTGAAAAACTGTTTTTT. Its protein product is CASSPLGGGPEKLFF.

The chain combines TRBV7-9 with TRBJ1-4; tentatively, D is TRBD1 (5 bases). Trimming removed 5 bases at V and 7 bases at J, with 11 bases between. The CDR3 length is 13 residues. Per the germline V gene, CDR1 is SEHNR and CDR2 is FQNEAQ (reference sequence). The CDR3 sequence: CASSLSTAEKLFF. The DNA of the CDR3 is TGTGCCAGCAGCCTATCGACAGCTGAAAAACTGTTTTTT.

The chain is built from TRBV3-1 (or the pseudogene TRBV3-2) and TRBJ1-2, with TRBD1 as a possible D gene (5 bases). V lost 11 bases and J lost 5, with 12 bases in between. This CDR3 region has 11 residues. From germline, CDR1 is LGHDT and CDR2 YNNKEL (reference sequence). The DNA of the CDR3 is TGTGCCGCAGGGATGCAGTATGGCTACACCTTC. Encoded protein: CAAGMQYGYTF.